This T cell receptor (beta chain) comes out of a study of radiotherapy plus CTLA-4 blockade in lung cancer. The overall study: Overall, less than 20% of patients showed an objective response, while 25% to 35% attained disease control.

About this clone itself: The antigen remains unidentified.

The table came from immunoSEQ multiplex PCR; TCRdb's copy has only in-frame clones and leaves some out. The top ten hold 4% of the sample, which has tens of thousands of clones, about 79% seen once. Study-level points and caveats: Early clonal dynamics of blood T cells, together with interferon-beta, were reported as the best response predictor. Peripheral blood showed expansion of tumor-derived TCR clones after radiotherapy and ipilimumab.

Receiving focal radiation plus CTLA-4 blockade with ipilimumab were patients who had chemo-refractory metastatic non-small-cell lung cancer. Trimming cost V 2 bases and J 2 bases, with 13 bases left between them. Germline V gene lookup returns CDR1 MNHEY and CDR2 SVGAGI. The CDR3 has 15 residues. This sequence joins TRBV6-5 and TRBJ2-7, with D perhaps matching TRBD1 (5 bases). The TCR was taken from a human donor with non-small cell lung cancer who had a partial response to radiotherapy plus ipilimumab. Some clones in this sample may be carry-over from other donors' samples. Sequences were derived from peripheral blood, sampled from a patient treated with radiotherapy plus ipilimumab. The CDR3 protein is CASSYKWGPPYEQYF. In nucleotides, the CDR3 is TGTGCCAGCAGTTACAAATGGGGCCCCCCCTACGAGCAGTACTTC.